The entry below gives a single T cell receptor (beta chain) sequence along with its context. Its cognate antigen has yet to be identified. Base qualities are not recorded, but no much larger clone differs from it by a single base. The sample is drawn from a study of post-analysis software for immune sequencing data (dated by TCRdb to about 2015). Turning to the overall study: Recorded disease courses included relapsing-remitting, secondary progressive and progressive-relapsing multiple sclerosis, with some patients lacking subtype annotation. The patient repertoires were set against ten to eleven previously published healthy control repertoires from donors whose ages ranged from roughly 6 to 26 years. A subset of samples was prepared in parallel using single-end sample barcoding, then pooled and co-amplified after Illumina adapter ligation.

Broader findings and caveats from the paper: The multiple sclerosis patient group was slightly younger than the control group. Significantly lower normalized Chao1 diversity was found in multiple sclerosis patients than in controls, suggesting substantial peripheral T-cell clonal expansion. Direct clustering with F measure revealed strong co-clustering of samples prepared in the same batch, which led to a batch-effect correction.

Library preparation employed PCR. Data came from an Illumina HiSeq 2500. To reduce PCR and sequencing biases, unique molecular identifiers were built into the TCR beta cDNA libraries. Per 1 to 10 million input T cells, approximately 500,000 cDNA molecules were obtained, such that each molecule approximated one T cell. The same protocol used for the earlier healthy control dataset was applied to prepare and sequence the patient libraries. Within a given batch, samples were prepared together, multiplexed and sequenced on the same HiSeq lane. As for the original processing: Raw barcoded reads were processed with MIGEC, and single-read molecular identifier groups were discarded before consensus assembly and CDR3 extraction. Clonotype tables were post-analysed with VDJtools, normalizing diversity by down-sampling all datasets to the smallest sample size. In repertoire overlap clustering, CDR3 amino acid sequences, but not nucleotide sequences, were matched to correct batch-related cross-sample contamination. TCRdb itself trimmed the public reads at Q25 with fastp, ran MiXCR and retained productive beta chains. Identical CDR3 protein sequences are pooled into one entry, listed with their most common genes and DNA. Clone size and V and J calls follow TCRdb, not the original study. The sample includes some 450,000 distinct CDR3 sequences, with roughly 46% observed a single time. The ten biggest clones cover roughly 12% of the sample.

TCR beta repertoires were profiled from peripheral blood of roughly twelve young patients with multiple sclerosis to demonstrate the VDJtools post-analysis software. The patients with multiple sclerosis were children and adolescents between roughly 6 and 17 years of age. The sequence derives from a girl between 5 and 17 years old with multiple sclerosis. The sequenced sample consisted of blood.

The CDR3 reads CATTTEDRPNYGYTF. DNA sequence: TGTGCCACTACAACCGAGGACAGGCCTAACTATGGCTACACCTTC. The V and J genes are TRBV2 and TRBJ1-2; 7 nucleotides in the junction match TRBD1. Taken from the germline V gene, the CDR1 and CDR2 loops are SNHLY and FYNNEI. The junction shows trimming of 10 bases on V and 0 bases on J, and the gene matches do not reach 11 bases of it. Its CDR3 holds 15 amino acids, cysteine through phenylalanine. Of all the DNA, just the CDR3 is kept, 45 bases in frame from base 1.